The 19 T cell receptor beta chains below were found in one sample sequenced in a study of neurological immune-mediated disorders. TCRdb reprocessed the 5' RACE reads with MiXCR, giving one entry per CDR3 protein. The sample shows 100,000 or so distinct CDR3 sequences, about 13% of them seen only once. The time point here: longitudinal time-point 2. The sample comprised PBMCs. The origin of the receptors is a female donor with HTLV-1-associated myelopathy (HAM/TSP).

This clonotype was found many times. This CDR3 reads CASRGTSKETQYF. CDR3 nucleotides: TGTGCCAGCAGAGGGACTAGTAAGGAGACCCAGTACTTC. The rearrangement joins TRBV6-5 to TRBJ2-5, with TRBD2 matching 8 bases. J lost 5 bases, V lost 6 bases, and 5 bases had no gene match. This CDR3 contains 13 residues. The V gene's germline CDR1 is MNHEY and CDR2 SVGAGI.

This clonotype has just a few counts. The rearrangement joins TRBV2 to TRBJ2-5; TRBD1 is a possible D gene (5 bases). CDR1 is SNHLY and CDR2 is FYNNEI in the germline V gene. The CDR3 extends over 13 amino acids. V gave up 7 bases and J gave up 7 bases, with 16 bases separating them. As DNA, the CDR3 is TGTGCCAGCAATTCCGACAGCCTCGGGACCCAGTACTTC. It specifies CASNSDSLGTQYF.

This clonotype has a count of ten or more. The chain couples TRBV5-1 to TRBJ2-3; D may be TRBD1 (5 bases). V dropped 0 bases and J dropped 0 bases, with 11 bases sitting between them. The germline V gene encodes CDR1 SGHRS and CDR2 YFSETQ. This CDR3 has 16 residues. CDR3 DNA: TGCGCCAGCAGCTTGGGACAGATTCATAGCACAGATACGCAGTATTTT. Translated, it gives CASSLGQIHSTDTQYF.

This clonotype occurred many times. CDR3 region: CASSTGGRGNIQYF. CDR3 bases: TGTGCCAGCAGCACCGGAGGAAGGGGGAACATTCAGTACTTC. The rearrangement links TRBV5-6 to TRBJ2-4; D possibly corresponds to TRBD1 (6 bases). Deletions cut 4 bases from V and 7 bases from J, with 15 bases between. CDR1 and CDR2 from the germline V gene are SGHDT and YYEEEE. The CDR3 has 14 residues.

Ten or more counts support this clonotype. J is TRBJ2-1 and V is TRBV5-1; D assignment may be TRBD1 or TRBD2 (6 bases each). The V gene lost 4 bases and the J gene lost 10 bases, with 18 bases spanning the gap. CDR1 is SGHRS and CDR2 is YFSETQ in the germline V gene. The CDR3 is 14 amino acids. CDR3: CASSPGVLGGEQFF. For the CDR3, the DNA is TGCGCCAGCAGCCCGGGCGTGTTGGGGGGCGAGCAGTTCTTC.

This clonotype was seen at least ten times. The J gene is TRBJ2-1, the V gene TRBV20-1; 7 bases are a match to TRBD1. The J segment lost 4 bases and the V segment lost 5 bases, leaving 8 bases of the junction unmatched. The CDR3 runs to 14 residues. Germline CDR1 DFQATT, CDR2 SNEGSKA (reference sequence). The CDR3 loop is CSAAGTAEYNEQFF. The CDR3 coding sequence is TGCAGTGCTGCAGGGACAGCGGAATACAATGAGCAGTTCTTC.

This clonotype came up a few times. The chain carries TRBV20-1 and TRBJ1-5; D gene uncertain. This CDR3 has 14 residues. CDR1 is DFQATT and CDR2 is SNEGSKA in the germline V gene (reference sequence). V lost 0 bases and J 0 bases, leaving 6 bases between the germline ends. CDR3 in DNA: TGCAGTGCTAGAGATCCAGCTAGCAATCAGCCCCAGCATTTT. Protein: CSARDPASNQPQHF.

This clonotype was counted at least ten times. The chain couples TRBV12-3 or TRBV12-4 to TRBJ1-2, with D unresolved. V lost 3 bases, J lost 3 bases, and 5 bases lay in between. The CDR3 loop spans 12 amino acids. DNA for the CDR3: TGTGCCAGCAGTTTTAGAGACTATGGCTACACCTTC. It translates to CASSFRDYGYTF.

The table lists this clonotype with many counts. The rearrangement joins TRBV7-9 to TRBJ2-7; possible D gene TRBD1, 5 bases. Germline V CDR1 and CDR2: SEHNR, FQNEAQ (reference sequence). V was clipped by 1 base and J by 7 bases, with 11 bases between them. CDR3 size: 13 residues. CDR3 in DNA: TGTGCCAGCAGCTTAGAAGGGGTTGGGGAGCAGTACTTC. Protein: CASSLEGVGEQYF.

The sample holds many counts of this clonotype. The chain joins TRBV2 to TRBJ2-3, with D tentatively TRBD2 (6 bases). CDR3 length equals 15 residues. Germline V gene sequence: CDR1 SNHLY, CDR2 FYNNEI. V was trimmed by 4 bases and J by 2 bases, leaving 13 bases between them. The CDR3 protein is CASSVRSGYTDTQYF. In DNA, the CDR3 is TGTGCCAGCAGTGTCCGTAGCGGATACACAGATACGCAGTATTTT.

The J gene is TRBJ2-2, the V gene TRBV5-1; 7 bases align to TRBD1. The CDR3 contains 13 residues. Trimming at V came to 7 bases and at J to 4 bases, leaving 4 bases not matched to a gene. Germline V gene data show CDR1 as SGHRS and CDR2 as YFSETQ. The DNA for the CDR3 is TGCGCCAGCCGCGAGGGGGCCACCGGGGAGCTGTTTTTT. It translates to CASREGATGELFF.

The V gene is TRBV24-1, the J gene TRBJ2-5; D is perhaps TRBD1 (6 bases). Trimming took off 4 bases at V and 1 base at J, with 9 bases between the two ends. The CDR3 sequence is 14 residues long. Germline V gene data show CDR1 as KGHDR and CDR2 as SFDVKD. The CDR3 nucleotides read TGTGCCACCAGTGAATGGACAGCCCAAGAGACCCAGTACTTC. It yields the protein CATSEWTAQETQYF.

In its sample, this clonotype was seen many times. This rearrangement joins TRBV7-8 to TRBJ1-3; D gene uncertain. CDR1 SGHVS and CDR2 FQNEAQ come from the germline V gene. The CDR3 is 16 residues long. Trimming took 1 base from V and 0 from J, leaving 10 bases between them. The CDR3 DNA follows: TGTGCCAGCAGCTTAGATAGCCCAAACTCTGGAAACACCATATATTTT. Amino acids: CASSLDSPNSGNTIYF.

This clonotype was found many times. The V call is TRBV18, the J call TRBJ2-2; possible D gene TRBD2, 5 bases. Between the trimmed V and J ends, which lost 4 bases and 0 bases, there was a span of 12 bases. Per germline, CDR1 KGHSH and CDR2 LQKENI. The CDR3 contains 16 residues. Here the CDR3 DNA reads TGTGCCAGCTCACACGGGGTCGGCGCGAACACCGGGGAGCTGTTTTTT. Protein sequence: CASSHGVGANTGELFF.

The chain recombines TRBV6-2 or TRBV6-3 with TRBJ1-2, with D possibly being TRBD1 (6 bases). The V gene lost 6 bases and the J gene lost 7 bases, with 15 bases spanning the gap. Germline V gives CDR1 MNHEY, CDR2 SVGEGT. This CDR3 spans 13 amino acids. This CDR3 is CASRSYRDGGYTF. CDR3 DNA: TGTGCCAGCAGAAGTTACAGGGATGGTGGCTACACCTTC.

This clonotype was detected many times. This rearrangement joins TRBV29-1 to TRBJ1-1; D remains ambiguous. The CDR3 contains 13 residues. CDR1 SQVTM and CDR2 ANQGSEA come from the germline V gene. Trimming left V 8 bases short and J 9 bases short, with 22 bases between. In nucleotides, the CDR3 is TGCAGCATCCTTCGGCCAGGACTTACCCAAGCTTTCTTT. Residues: CSILRPGLTQAFF.

This clonotype was counted ten times or more. This chain joins TRBV10-3 and TRBJ2-3; unclear D gene. This CDR3 has 13 residues. The V end was cut by 2 bases, the J end by 4 bases, with 7 bases between. Per the germline V gene, CDR1 is ENHRY and CDR2 is SYGVKD. The CDR3: CAISEGVADTQYF. Written as DNA, the CDR3 is TGTGCCATCAGTGAGGGGGTCGCAGATACGCAGTATTTT.

V usage is TRBV9 and J usage is TRBJ1-1; D remains ambiguous. Germline lookup yields CDR1 SGDLS and CDR2 YYNGEE. The CDR3 has 15 amino acids. The CDR3 DNA reads as TGTGTCAGTAGCGTAATGAATCAGGCGAACACTGAAGCTTTCTTT. Translating it yields CVSSVMNQANTEAFF.

This clonotype appeared many times. The rearrangement joins TRBV4-1 to TRBJ1-5; the match to TRBD1 covers 7 bases. V trimming: 1 base; J trimming: 0 bases; junction bases outside the gene matches: 9. The germline V gene has CDR1 MGHRA and CDR2 YSYEKL. The CDR3 contains 18 residues. The CDR3 sequence is CASSQADRVVVSNQPQHF. The CDR3, as DNA: TGCGCCAGCAGCCAAGCCGACAGGGTCGTCGTTAGCAATCAGCCCCAGCATTTT.